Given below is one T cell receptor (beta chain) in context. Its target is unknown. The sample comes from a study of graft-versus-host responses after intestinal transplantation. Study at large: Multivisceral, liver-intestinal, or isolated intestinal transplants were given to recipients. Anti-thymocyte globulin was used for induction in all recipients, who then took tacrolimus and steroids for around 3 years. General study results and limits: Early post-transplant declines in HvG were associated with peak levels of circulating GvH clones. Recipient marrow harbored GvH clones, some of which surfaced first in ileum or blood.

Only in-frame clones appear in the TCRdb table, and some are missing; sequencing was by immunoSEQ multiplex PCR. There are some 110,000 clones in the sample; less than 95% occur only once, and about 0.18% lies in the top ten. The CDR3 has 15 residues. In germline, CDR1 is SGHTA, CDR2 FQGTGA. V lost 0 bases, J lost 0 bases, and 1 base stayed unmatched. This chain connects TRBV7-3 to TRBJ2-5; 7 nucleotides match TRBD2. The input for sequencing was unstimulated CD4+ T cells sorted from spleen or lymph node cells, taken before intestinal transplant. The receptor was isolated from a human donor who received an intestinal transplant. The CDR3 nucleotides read TGTGCCAGCAGCTTAACTAGCGGGTACCAAGAGACCCAGTACTTC. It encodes CASSLTSGYQETQYF.